This record concerns one TCR beta chain sequence. This specimen belongs to a study of CD8+CD57+ T cells in acquired aplastic anemia. Across the study: Average DNA yield from sorted CD4+ and CD8+ cells was approximately 3 ug.

Genomic DNA was employed as the template in profiling TCR beta VDJ and CDR3. TCRdb processed the reads anew with MiXCR; each CDR3 protein has one entry. In the table there are 310,000 or so distinct CDR3 sequences, approximately 60% of which are singletons. An expansion of CD8+CD57+ cells by flow cytometry had been shown in patients chosen for sequencing. There are 14 residues in the CDR3. V lost 5 bases, J lost 6 bases, and 16 bases lay in between. The germline gives CDR1 LNHDA, CDR2 SQIVND (reference sequence). The sequenced material came from sorted CD4+, CD8+, or CD8+CD57+ T cells (not recorded which) from PBMCs. The chain is built from TRBV19 and TRBJ1-2; unclear D gene. This sequence originates from a human donor with aplastic anemia. The chain's CDR3 is CASSPRAVSHGYTF. The CDR3 coding sequence is TGTGCCAGTAGTCCCCGGGCCGTTTCCCATGGCTACACCTTC.